This section outlines one TCR delta chain sequence together with its context. The junction and the germline gene differ at one end; a read error may be behind it. Other DNA sequences in the sample encode the same CDR3. This sample was included in a study of gamma-delta T cells after stem cell transplantation. Germline V CDR1 and CDR2: GEAIGNYY, EKD. This CDR3 spans 15 amino acids. TCRdb reanalyzed the RT-PCR reads using CATT. The table shows over a thousand delta-chain clones, with roughly 8.5% occurring only once. This receptor was identified in a human donor. It is not recorded whose cells these are; they may come from a transplant donor. J is TRDJ1 and V is TRDV2; a possible D gene is TRDD3 (6 bases). The source material was gamma-delta T cells. CDR3 in amino acids: CACDTLGPDTDKLIF. The CDR3 DNA reads TGTGCCTGTGACACGCTGGGGCCCGACACTGATAAACTCATCTTT.